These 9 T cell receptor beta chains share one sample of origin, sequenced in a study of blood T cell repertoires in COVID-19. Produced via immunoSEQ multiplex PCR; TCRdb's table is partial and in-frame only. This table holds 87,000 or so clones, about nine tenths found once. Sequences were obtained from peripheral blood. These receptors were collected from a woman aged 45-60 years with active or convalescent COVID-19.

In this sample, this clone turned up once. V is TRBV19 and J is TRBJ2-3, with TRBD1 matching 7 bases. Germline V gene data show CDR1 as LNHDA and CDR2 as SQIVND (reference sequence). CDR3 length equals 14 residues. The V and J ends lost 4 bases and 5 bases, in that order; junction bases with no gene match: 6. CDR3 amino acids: CASSTRRGRDTQYF. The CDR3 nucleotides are TGTGCCAGTAGTACCCGAAGGGGGCGAGATACGCAGTATTTT.

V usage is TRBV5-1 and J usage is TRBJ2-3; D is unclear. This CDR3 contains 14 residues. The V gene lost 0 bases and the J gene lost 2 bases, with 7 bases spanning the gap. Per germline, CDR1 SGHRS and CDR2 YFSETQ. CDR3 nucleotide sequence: TGCGCCAGCAGCTTGGCCATCCCCACAGATACGCAGTATTTT. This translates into CASSLAIPTDTQYF.

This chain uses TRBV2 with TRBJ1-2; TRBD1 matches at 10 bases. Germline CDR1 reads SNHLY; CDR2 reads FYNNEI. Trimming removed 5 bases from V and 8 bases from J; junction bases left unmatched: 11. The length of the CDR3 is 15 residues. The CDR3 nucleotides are TGTGCCAGCAGTATGAGGGGACAGGGGTCGGGAGGCTACACCTTC. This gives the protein CASSMRGQGSGGYTF. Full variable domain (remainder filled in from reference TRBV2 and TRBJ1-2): EPEVTQTPSHQVTQMGQEVILRCVPISNHLYFYWYRQILGQKVEFLVSFYNNEISEKSEIFDDQFSVERPDGSNFTLKIRSTKLEDSAMYFCASSMRGQGSGGYTFGSGTRLTVV.

CDR3: CASSPQGGYGNQPQHF. Written as DNA, the CDR3 is TGTGCCAGCAGCCCCCAGGGAGGTTATGGCAATCAGCCCCAGCATTTT. This chain uses TRBV3-1 (or the pseudogene TRBV3-2) with TRBJ1-5, with a weak D call TRBD1 (5 bases). Trimming left V 4 bases short and J 2 bases short, with 15 bases between. The CDR3 sequence is 16 residues long. CDR1 and CDR2 from the germline V gene are LGHDT and YNNKEL (reference sequence).

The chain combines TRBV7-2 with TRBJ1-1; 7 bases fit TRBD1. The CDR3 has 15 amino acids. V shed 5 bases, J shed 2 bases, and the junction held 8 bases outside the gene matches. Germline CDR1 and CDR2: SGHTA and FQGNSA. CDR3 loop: CASSPRQGPNTEAFF. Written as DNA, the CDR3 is TGTGCCAGCAGCCCAAGACAGGGACCCAACACTGAAGCTTTCTTT.

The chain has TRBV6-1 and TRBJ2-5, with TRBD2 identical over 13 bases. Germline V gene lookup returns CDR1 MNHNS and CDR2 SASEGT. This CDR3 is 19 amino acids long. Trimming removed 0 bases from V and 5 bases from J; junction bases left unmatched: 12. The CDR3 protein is CASSEALQLAGGHKETQYF. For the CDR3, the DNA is TGTGCCAGCAGTGAAGCGCTGCAACTAGCGGGGGGGCACAAGGAGACCCAGTACTTC.

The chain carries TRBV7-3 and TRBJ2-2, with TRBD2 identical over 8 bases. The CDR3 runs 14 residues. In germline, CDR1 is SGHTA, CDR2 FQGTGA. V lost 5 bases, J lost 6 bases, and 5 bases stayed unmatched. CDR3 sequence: CASSPGGGAGELFF. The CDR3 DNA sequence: TGTGCCAGCAGCCCGGGAGGGGGTGCCGGGGAGCTGTTTTTT.

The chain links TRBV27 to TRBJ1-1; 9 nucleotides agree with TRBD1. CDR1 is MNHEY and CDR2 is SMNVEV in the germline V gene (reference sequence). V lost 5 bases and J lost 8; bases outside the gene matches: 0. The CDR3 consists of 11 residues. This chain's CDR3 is CASSGQGEAFF. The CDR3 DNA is TGTGCCAGCAGTGGACAGGGGGAAGCTTTCTTT.

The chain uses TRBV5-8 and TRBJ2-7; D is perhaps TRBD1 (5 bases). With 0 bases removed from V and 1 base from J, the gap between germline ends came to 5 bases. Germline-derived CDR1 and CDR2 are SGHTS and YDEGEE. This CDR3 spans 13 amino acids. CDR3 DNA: TGTGCCAGCAGCTTGGGACAGTCCTACGAGCAGTACTTC. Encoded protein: CASSLGQSYEQYF.